These 11 T cell receptor beta chains originate from one sample sequenced in a study of T cell responses to AZD1222 COVID-19 vaccine. Libraries were prepared by immunoSEQ multiplex PCR; TCRdb keeps only in-frame clonotypes and omits some of them. The sample consists of more than 80,000 clones, just over 85% of them appearing once. Sample: peripheral blood, taken on day 0 of AZD1222 vaccination. The receptors shown here come from an adult in good health.

In nucleotides, the CDR3 is TGTGCCAGCAGTTTACCCGGCGCAAGCTCTGGAAACACCATATATTTT. This sequence encodes CASSLPGASSGNTIYF. The rearrangement uses TRBV6-6 and TRBJ1-3; no definite D call. Trimming stripped 4 bases from V and 0 bases from J, with 13 bases between. From germline, CDR1 is MNHNY and CDR2 SVGAGI (reference sequence). This CDR3 comprises 16 residues.

J is TRBJ1-1 and V is TRBV11-2, with a weak D call TRBD1 (5 bases). Germline CDR1 is SGHAT and CDR2 is FQNNGV. The V end was cut by 2 bases, the J end by 1 base, with 8 bases between. This CDR3 is 14 amino acids long. Here the CDR3 reads CASSLNGGNTEAFF. As DNA, the CDR3 is TGTGCCAGCAGCTTAAACGGGGGGAACACTGAAGCTTTCTTT.

This clone occurred a few times. The V and J genes are TRBV29-1 and TRBJ2-1; D unresolved. Germline-derived CDR1 and CDR2 are SQVTM and ANQGSEA. V was trimmed by 4 bases and J by 7 bases, leaving 8 bases between them. The CDR3 sequence is 11 residues long. The DNA for the CDR3 is TGCAGCGTTGTGGTGATGAATGAGCAGTTCTTC. Residues: CSVVVMNEQFF.

V usage is TRBV21-1 and J usage is TRBJ1-1; TRBD1 is the table's D call and was not checked against the DNA. TRBV21-1 represents a pseudogene. This CDR3 region has 17 residues. The CDR3 here is CASSKPRATGEDTEAFF. The CDR3 bases are TGTGCCAGCAGCAAACCGAGAGCGACAGGGGAGGACACTGAAGCTTTCTTT.

The chain couples TRBV25-1 to TRBJ2-7; TRBD1 agrees at 8 bases. Germline CDR1 and CDR2: MGHDK and SYGVNS. CDR3 length equals 15 residues. V dropped 4 bases and J dropped 2; count of bases not matched to a gene: 7. This CDR3 is CASSARGQATYEQYF. CDR3 nucleotides: TGTGCCAGCAGTGCCAGGGGACAGGCAACCTACGAGCAGTACTTC.

This chain links TRBV19 with TRBJ1-2; possible D gene TRBD1, 6 bases. V lost 1 base to trimming and J lost 8 bases, with 14 bases between them. Looked up from germline, CDR1 is LNHDA and CDR2 is SQIVND (reference sequence). The CDR3 spans 14 residues. The CDR3: CASSIVTGPEGYTF. The DNA of the CDR3 is TGTGCCAGTAGTATAGTTACAGGGCCGGAAGGCTACACCTTC.

V and J are TRBV11-2 and TRBJ2-5, with 7 bases that match TRBD1. The V and J ends lost 5 bases and 2 bases, in that order; junction bases with no gene match: 5. CDR3 length equals 14 residues. Per germline, CDR1 SGHAT and CDR2 FQNNGV. The CDR3 spells CASSRGQLQETQYF. The CDR3 DNA is TGTGCCAGCAGCCGGGGACAGCTACAAGAGACCCAGTACTTC.

CDR3 coding DNA: TGTGCCAGCAGCAGGGTTGGCACTGAAGCTTTCTTT. As protein: CASSRVGTEAFF. The chain carries TRBV19 and TRBJ1-1, with a possible D match to TRBD1 (5 bases). Deletions cut 9 bases from V and 4 bases from J, with 12 bases between. CDR1 is LNHDA and CDR2 is SQIVND in the germline V gene (reference sequence). The CDR3 runs 12 residues.

The genes are TRBV6-5 and TRBJ1-2; tentative D call: TRBD1 (5 bases). The CDR3 runs to 11 residues. Germline CDR1 and CDR2: MNHEY and SVGAGI. Trimming left V 7 bases short and J 4 bases short, with 7 bases between. The CDR3 reads CASKGIYGYTF. The CDR3 nucleotides read TGTGCCAGCAAGGGGATCTATGGCTACACCTTC.

The rearrangement links TRBV18 to TRBJ1-3; weak D call: TRBD1 (6 bases). The CDR3 length is 17 residues. Germline V gives CDR1 KGHSH, CDR2 LQKENI. The V and J ends lost 0 bases and 4 bases respectively, with 16 bases between them. Here the CDR3 reads CASSPPLSGGAGNTIYF. CDR3 nucleotides: TGTGCCAGCTCACCACCGCTTTCCGGGGGCGCGGGAAACACCATATATTTT.

The chain links TRBV6-5 to TRBJ1-2; 11 positions match TRBD1. This CDR3 is built from 15 residues. Germline V gives CDR1 MNHEY, CDR2 SVGAGI. V was clipped by 3 bases and J by 8 bases; unmatched bases: 8. In DNA, the CDR3 is TGTGCCAGCAGTTATGTGGACAGGGGGCGAGGCGGCTACACCTTC. Residues: CASSYVDRGRGGYTF.